Below, 13 T cell receptor beta chains from the same sample are listed, as sequenced in a study of blood T cell repertoires in COVID-19. Generated by immunoSEQ multiplex PCR, the TCRdb table keeps only in-frame clones and is missing some. Altogether 200,000 to 300,000 clones are present, 88% being singletons, with the ten largest covering around 3%. The specimen was PBMCs or T cells enriched from blood (not recorded which). Receptor source: a woman aged 35 to 49 who had been exposed to COVID-19.

This clone was counted once. The V and J genes are TRBV6-5 and TRBJ1-2; the match to TRBD1 covers 8 bases. The CDR3 length is 15 residues. With 5 bases clipped from V and 9 bases from J, the junction kept 14 bases outside the gene matches. Per the germline V gene, CDR1 is MNHEY and CDR2 is SVGAGI. The CDR3 DNA follows: TGTGCCAGCAGTCTCGATGACAGGGGAGGAATGCGCTACACCTTC. It specifies CASSLDDRGGMRYTF.

The V call is TRBV7-3, the J call TRBJ2-5; D might be TRBD2 (6 bases). The CDR3 sequence is 13 residues long. V lost 5 bases, J lost 6 bases, and 13 bases lay in between. From germline, CDR1 is SGHTA and CDR2 FQGTGA. The CDR3 region has the DNA TGTGCCAGCAGCGGAGCGGGCTCGAAGACCCAGTACTTC. Protein product: CASSGAGSKTQYF.

This chain uses TRBV4-1 with TRBJ2-5; possibly TRBD1 for D (6 bases). The germline V gene encodes CDR1 MGHRA and CDR2 YSYEKL. V was cut by 4 bases and J by 2 bases, with 17 bases left in between. The CDR3 loop spans 16 amino acids. The CDR3 DNA reads TGCGCCAGCAGCCCCCCACCGGACAGTGATCAAGAGACCCAGTACTTC. Its protein is CASSPPPDSDQETQYF.

DNA for the CDR3: TGTGCCACCAGTGAGGCGGACAGGCCTGAAGCTTTCTTT. Its protein is CATSEADRPEAFF. V is TRBV24-1 and J is TRBJ1-1, with TRBD1 matching over 7 bases. CDR1 is KGHDR and CDR2 is SFDVKD in the germline V gene. The CDR3 extends over 13 amino acids. V shed 4 bases, J shed 6 bases, and the junction held 4 bases outside the gene matches.

This rearrangement joins TRBV10-3 to TRBJ1-1, with 7 bases aligning to TRBD1. The CDR3 is 14 amino acids. Germline CDR1 and CDR2: ENHRY and SYGVKD. With 5 bases clipped from V and 3 bases from J, the junction kept 6 bases outside the gene matches. The CDR3 nucleotides read TGTGCCATCAGTCCCAGGGGGTGGGACACTGAAGCTTTCTTT. This sequence encodes CAISPRGWDTEAFF.

V and J are TRBV14 and TRBJ2-5, with a possible D match to TRBD2 (6 bases). CDR3 length: 14 residues. The germline gives CDR1 SGHDN, CDR2 FVKESK. The V gene lost 2 bases and the J gene lost 5 bases, with 12 bases spanning the gap. CDR3 DNA: TGTGCCAGCAGCCAATTTACGGGGAGGGAGACCCAGTACTTC. The encoded protein is CASSQFTGRETQYF.

The rearrangement uses TRBV2 and TRBJ2-5; D is ambiguous. Trimming pared 2 bases from V and 1 base from J, leaving 8 bases between. The CDR3 loop spans 14 amino acids. Germline assignment: CDR1 SNHLY and CDR2 FYNNEI. The CDR3 DNA reads as TGTGCCAGCAGTGAATTCCACACCCAAGAGACCCAGTACTTC. This encodes CASSEFHTQETQYF.

The chain is built from TRBV4-3 and TRBJ1-1, with 9 bases that match TRBD1. The CDR3 has 15 amino acids. The germline gives CDR1 LGHNA, CDR2 YSLEER. Unmatched junction bases numbered 6, after V lost 3 bases and J lost 4 bases. The CDR3 nucleotides read TGCGCCAGCAGCCACAGGACAGGGGAGGGCACTGAAGCTTTCTTT. Translating gives CASSHRTGEGTEAFF.

The J gene is TRBJ2-2, the V gene TRBV19; TRBD2 matches at 9 bases. J lost 3 bases, V lost 6 bases, and 11 bases had no gene match. CDR1 is LNHDA, CDR2 SQIVND, per germline (reference sequence). CDR3 length: 17 residues. The CDR3 bases are TGTGCCAGTAGCCATTTAGCGGGAGCTTTGGACACCGGGGAGCTGTTTTTT. Residues: CASSHLAGALDTGELFF.

CDR3 DNA: TGTGCCAGCAGCTCCGGACTAGCGGGAGTTAGCACAGATACGCAGTATTTT. As protein: CASSSGLAGVSTDTQYF. J is TRBJ2-3 and V is TRBV9, with 13 bases matching TRBD2. CDR3 length equals 17 residues. Per germline, CDR1 SGDLS and CDR2 YYNGEE. Trimming at V came to 4 bases and at J to 0 bases, leaving 5 bases not matched to a gene.

The J gene is TRBJ1-5, the V gene TRBV12-3 or TRBV12-4; tentatively, D is TRBD1 (6 bases). The V gene lost 7 bases and the J gene lost 7 bases, with 11 bases spanning the gap. This CDR3 comprises 12 residues. CDR3 coding DNA: TGTGCCAGCACCACAGGGAGACAGCCCCAGCATTTT. As protein: CASTTGRQPQHF.

The chain has TRBV27 and TRBJ2-5; 9 bases align to TRBD2. There are 16 residues in the CDR3. CDR1 and CDR2 (germline): MNHEY, SMNVEV (reference sequence). V dropped 6 bases and J dropped 1; count of bases not matched to a gene: 9. CDR3 in amino acids: CASSPGLASPQETQYF. The CDR3 DNA follows: TGTGCCAGCAGCCCCGGACTAGCGAGCCCCCAAGAGACCCAGTACTTC.

This chain connects TRBV2 to TRBJ1-2; D is undetermined. Trimming took off 5 bases at V and 4 bases at J, with 8 bases between the two ends. Germline values: CDR1 SNHLY, CDR2 FYNNEI. The CDR3 runs to 12 residues. CDR3 region: CASSSAGYGYTF. The CDR3 region has the DNA TGTGCCAGCAGTTCGGCGGGCTATGGCTACACCTTC. Supplemented by reference TRBV2 and TRBJ1-2, the full variable domain reads EPEVTQTPSHQVTQMGQEVILRCVPISNHLYFYWYRQILGQKVEFLVSFYNNEISEKSEIFDDQFSVERPDGSNFTLKIRSTKLEDSAMYFCASSSAGYGYTFGSGTRLTVV.